A single sample is the source of the 7 T cell receptor beta chains below, sequenced in a study of human T cells and chemical hapten exposure. Using its own MiXCR run on the RACE reads, TCRdb lists one record per CDR3 protein. The sample has a few hundred thousand distinct CDR3 sequences, roughly 6% seen once. The sample's time point: patch test 2, 6 weeks after DPC sensitization. The treatment here: therapeutic diphenylcyclopropenone sensitization with weekly scalp DPC. This material consisted of whole blood, taken in connection with sensitization to the hapten diphenylcyclopropenone (DPC). These receptors came from a woman aged 18-35 years with alopecia areata. Some clones in this sample may be carry-over from other donors' samples.

The chain joins TRBV4-3 to TRBJ2-1; D is undetermined. Per germline, CDR1 LGHNA and CDR2 YSLEER. Between the trimmed V and J ends, which lost 0 bases and 2 bases, there was a span of 11 bases. This CDR3 comprises 16 residues. The CDR3 DNA reads TGCGCCAGCAGCCAAGATTCGGCTCCTACCTACAATGAGCAGTTCTTC. Translated, it gives CASSQDSAPTYNEQFF.

This clonotype has ten or more counts. The V and J genes are TRBV5-1 and TRBJ1-4; D gene ambiguous. The V gene lost 0 bases and the J gene lost 8 bases, with 8 bases spanning the gap. Looked up from germline, CDR1 is SGHRS and CDR2 is YFSETQ. The CDR3 totals 13 residues. The CDR3 loop is CASSLDQVEKLFF. The CDR3 bases are TGCGCCAGCAGCTTGGACCAAGTGGAAAAACTGTTTTTT.

The CDR3, as DNA: TGTGCCAGCGGACGTCAGGGGAGCCTAAAAGAGACCCAGTACTTC. It specifies CASGRQGSLKETQYF. The chain employs TRBV27 and TRBJ2-5, with D possibly matching TRBD1 (6 bases). The CDR3 is 15 amino acids. V was pared by 8 bases and J by 3 bases, with 19 bases between. Germline assignment: CDR1 MNHEY and CDR2 SMNVEV (reference sequence).

This clonotype was detected a few times. V usage is TRBV12-3 or TRBV12-4 and J usage is TRBJ1-3, with D uncertain. This CDR3 has 13 amino acids. Trimming left V 4 bases short and J 4 bases short, with 8 bases between. CDR3 region: CASSSLQGNTIYF. The DNA of the CDR3 is TGTGCCAGCAGTTCCTTGCAAGGAAACACCATATATTTT.

This clonotype appeared once. A clone one base away is much larger, so this may be a read error. This chain connects TRBV6-1 to TRBJ1-1; D perhaps matches TRBD1 (5 bases). V lost 3 bases and J lost 4, with 21 bases in between. Germline values: CDR1 MNHNS, CDR2 SASEGT. This CDR3 has 17 residues. The CDR3 sequence: CASSDRGRQAMTTEAFF. CDR3 in DNA: TGTGCCAGCAGTGATAGGGGACGGCAAGCTATGACCACTGAAGCTTTCTTT.

This clonotype was picked up many times. CDR3 sequence reads: CASSEHSNQPQHF. The DNA for the CDR3 is TGTGCCAGCAGTGAGCACAGCAATCAGCCCCAGCATTTT. This chain joins TRBV6-1 and TRBJ1-5; D unclear. Trimming pared 3 bases from V and 1 base from J, leaving 4 bases between. From germline, CDR1 is MNHNS and CDR2 SASEGT. CDR3 length equals 13 residues.

This clonotype has at least ten counts. The rearrangement uses TRBV6-5 and TRBJ1-1, with D possibly TRBD1 on 6 matching bases. This CDR3 has 13 amino acids. With 8 bases removed from V and 4 bases from J, the gap between germline ends came to 14 bases. Per the germline V gene, CDR1 is MNHEY and CDR2 is SVGAGI. The chain's CDR3 is CASGLQGGTEAFF. The DNA for the CDR3 is TGTGCCAGCGGTTTACAGGGAGGCACTGAAGCTTTCTTT.